Below, 8 T cell receptor beta chains from the same sample are listed, as sequenced in a study of cytomegalovirus exposure and HLA in healthy donors. Amplification used 60 Vbeta primers and 13 Jbeta primers. Assay used: immunoSEQ multiplex PCR; TCRdb lists only in-frame clones, some missing. Its listing shows around 63,000 clones. Sequenced: PBMCs. The receptors were gathered from a woman aged 25 to 39 in good health and CMV-seronegative.

The chain joins TRBV30 to TRBJ2-1; TRBD2 aligns across 9 bases. This CDR3 is 17 amino acids long. The V gene's germline CDR1 is GTSNPN and CDR2 SVGIG (reference sequence). V dropped 0 bases and J dropped 7; count of bases not matched to a gene: 13. The CDR3 loop reads CAWSVGGRAGGRNEQFF. The CDR3 bases are TGTGCCTGGAGTGTTGGGGGCCGGGCGGGAGGGCGGAATGAGCAGTTCTTC.

The genes are TRBV6-1 and TRBJ2-7; tentative D call: TRBD1 (6 bases). In germline, CDR1 is MNHNS, CDR2 SASEGT. The CDR3 covers 13 residues. With 2 bases removed from V and 4 bases from J, the gap between germline ends came to 9 bases. The CDR3 spells CASSENRGYEQYF. CDR3 DNA: TGTGCCAGCAGTGAAAATAGGGGGTACGAGCAGTACTTC.

The chain carries TRBV19 and TRBJ1-1; 7 bases match TRBD1. The CDR3 totals 17 residues. CDR1 LNHDA and CDR2 SQIVND come from the germline V gene (reference sequence). V trimming: 5 bases; J trimming: 0 bases; junction bases outside the gene matches: 12. In DNA, the CDR3 is TGTGCCAGTAGTCCAAGGGACAGAACGGTAATGAACACTGAAGCTTTCTTT. Translating it yields CASSPRDRTVMNTEAFF.

The CDR3 region has the DNA TGTGCCAGCAGTTTTGAGGTAGCGGGGCACTTCTCCTACGAGCAGTACTTC. Translating gives CASSFEVAGHFSYEQYF. The chain joins TRBV28 to TRBJ2-7; 8 nucleotides agree with TRBD2. The germline gives CDR1 MDHEN, CDR2 SYDVKM. The CDR3 has 17 amino acids. J gave up 0 bases and V 3 bases, and 10 bases lay outside the gene matches.

V gene TRBV30 combines with J gene TRBJ2-7; D might be TRBD2 (6 bases). With 2 bases removed from V and 2 bases from J, the gap between germline ends came to 16 bases. This CDR3 region has 15 residues. Germline V gene sequence: CDR1 GTSNPN, CDR2 SVGIG (reference sequence). Written as DNA, the CDR3 is TGTGCCTGGAGTTTACATCAAGGAGGGCCCTACGAGCAGTACTTC. This translates into CAWSLHQGGPYEQYF. Supplemented by reference TRBV30 and TRBJ2-7, the full variable domain reads SQTIHQWPATLVQPVGSPLSLECTVEGTSNPNLYWYRQAAGRGLQLLFYSVGIGQISSEVPQNLSASRPQDRQFILSSKKLLLSDSGFYLCAWSLHQGGPYEQYFGPGTRLTVT.

The chain employs TRBV12-2 and TRBJ1-1; whether TRBD1, the table's D call, matches the DNA was not checked. TRBV12-2 is an annotated pseudogene. This CDR3 contains 18 residues. The CDR3 coding sequence is TGTGCAAGTCGATTTAGATCGTCCCCCGGGACAGAGAACACTGAAGCTTTCTTT. Amino acid sequence: CASRFRSSPGTENTEAFF.

The V and J genes are TRBV18 and TRBJ1-5; D might be TRBD1 (5 bases). V lost 3 bases and J 5 bases, leaving 17 bases between the germline ends. Germline loops: CDR1 KGHSH, CDR2 LQKENI. This CDR3 is built from 16 residues. The CDR3 loop reads CASSPLGTLGDQPQHF. The CDR3 DNA sequence: TGTGCCAGCTCACCTTTAGGGACTCTGGGGGATCAGCCCCAGCATTTT.

The rearrangement links TRBV9 to TRBJ1-2; D is ambiguous. The V gene's germline CDR1 is SGDLS and CDR2 YYNGEE. The CDR3 has 15 residues. Trimming cost V 0 bases and J 0 bases, with 9 bases left between them. The CDR3 is CASSVDPGSNYGYTF. The CDR3 DNA sequence: TGTGCCAGCAGCGTAGATCCAGGCTCTAACTATGGCTACACCTTC.